This paragraph reports one TCR beta chain. Its target is not known. This specimen comes from a study of cytomegalovirus exposure and HLA in healthy donors. The CDR3 spans 14 residues. Germline V CDR1 and CDR2: GTSNPN, SVGIG (reference sequence). With V trimmed by 4 bases and J by 9 bases, 10 bases remained unmatched. Study-level results: Specificity for CMV antigens was confirmed in vitro for a few of the CMV-associated chains. For TCR beta chains, V- and J-gene trimming was later linked to a missense DCLRE1C variant.

The PCR had 60 Vbeta and 13 Jbeta primers. Profiled with immunoSEQ multiplex PCR; TCRdb holds only in-frame clones, not every one. The sample holds about 200,000 clones, around 78% seen once. V usage is TRBV30 and J usage is TRBJ2-1; 9 bases are a match to TRBD2. The receptor was derived from a man aged 30 to 45 in good health and CMV-seronegative. Material: PBMCs. For the CDR3, the DNA is TGTGCCTGGACCATAAATAGCGGGAGAGGTGAGCAGTTCTTC. Its translation is CAWTINSGRGEQFF. Full variable domain (remainder filled in from reference TRBV30 and TRBJ2-1): SQTIHQWPATLVQPVGSPLSLECTVEGTSNPNLYWYRQAAGRGLQLLFYSVGIGQISSEVPQNLSASRPQDRQFILSSKKLLLSDSGFYLCAWTINSGRGEQFFGPGTRLTVL.